Presented here are 8 T cell receptor beta chains from one specimen sequenced in a study of blood T cell repertoires in COVID-19. Here immunoSEQ multiplex PCR was the method, and the copy in TCRdb shows in-frame clones only, minus some. The repertoire holds about 68,000 clones, approximately 89% seen once, with 4.8% in the top ten. Sequenced sample: peripheral blood. Source of these receptors: a woman aged 55-70 years with active COVID-19.

This clone appeared once. The genes are TRBV3-1 (or the pseudogene TRBV3-2) and TRBJ2-1, with 13 nucleotides matching TRBD2. Germline CDR1 reads LGHDT; CDR2 reads YNNKEL (reference sequence). The CDR3 length is 14 residues. V lost 2 bases to trimming and J lost 9 bases; unmatched junction nucleotides: 1. The CDR3 here is CASSQTSGRGEQFF. In DNA, the CDR3 is TGTGCCAGCAGCCAAACTAGCGGGAGGGGTGAGCAGTTCTTC.

The gene calls are TRBV6-5 and TRBJ2-7, with D maybe TRBD1 (6 bases). V was trimmed by 8 bases and J by 0 bases, leaving 11 bases between them. Germline assignment: CDR1 MNHEY and CDR2 SVGAGI. This CDR3 region has 13 residues. The CDR3 spells CASSGVSSYEQYF. CDR3 coding DNA: TGTGCCAGCTCAGGGGTAAGCTCCTACGAGCAGTACTTC.

The V and J genes are TRBV10-1 and TRBJ2-1; 12 bases are a match to TRBD1. From germline, CDR1 is WNHNN and CDR2 SYGVQD (reference sequence). This CDR3 has 15 residues. V gave up 1 base and J gave up 9 bases; unmatched junction bases: 4. CDR3 in amino acids: CASSEWGTGGGEQFF. The CDR3 DNA reads TGCGCCAGCAGTGAGTGGGGGACAGGGGGCGGTGAGCAGTTCTTC.

The J gene is TRBJ2-1, the V gene TRBV20-1; no reliable D call. The V gene lost 4 bases and the J gene lost 10 bases, with 11 bases spanning the gap. Germline loops: CDR1 DFQATT, CDR2 SNEGSKA (reference sequence). This CDR3 is built from 11 residues. The CDR3 region is CSATRGVEQFF. The DNA of the CDR3 is TGCAGTGCTACCCGAGGAGTCGAGCAGTTCTTC.

V and J are TRBV30 and TRBJ2-2; D remains unclear. The CDR3 consists of 13 residues. V lost 2 bases and J lost 4, with 8 bases in between. Germline CDR1 reads GTSNPN; CDR2 reads SVGIG (reference sequence). The CDR3 protein is CAWSTLGTGELFF. CDR3 DNA sequence: TGTGCCTGGAGTACTCTTGGCACCGGGGAGCTGTTTTTT.

This rearrangement joins TRBV6-6 to TRBJ1-2; D call uncertain. V was cut by 6 bases and J by 6 bases, with 20 bases left in between. This CDR3 spans 15 amino acids. Germline V gene data show CDR1 as MNHNY and CDR2 as SVGAGI (reference sequence). The CDR3 spells CASRVPSKAQDGYTF. The CDR3 region has the DNA TGTGCCAGCAGGGTCCCCTCGAAGGCTCAGGATGGCTACACCTTC.

The CDR3 nucleotides read TGTGCCAGCAGAGGACCGGGACAGGCGTTAAACAATGAGCAGTTCTTC. Translation: CASRGPGQALNNEQFF. The rearrangement links TRBV11-2 to TRBJ2-1; 8 nucleotides match TRBD1. The V and J ends lost 6 bases and 5 bases, in that order; junction bases with no gene match: 12. Germline CDR1 reads SGHAT; CDR2 reads FQNNGV. This CDR3 comprises 16 residues.

The chain employs TRBV24-1 and TRBJ2-7, with D maybe TRBD2 (6 bases). The germline V and J ends were trimmed by 4 bases and 0 bases, with 12 bases remaining between them. The CDR3 is 15 amino acids. CDR1 is KGHDR and CDR2 is SFDVKD in the germline V gene. CDR3 nucleotide sequence: TGTGCCACCAGTGAACGGGACTTCCACTCCTACGAGCAGTACTTC. This translates into CATSERDFHSYEQYF.